The 24 T cell receptor beta chains below all came from one sample that was sequenced in a study of cytomegalovirus exposure and HLA in healthy donors. PCR amplification relied on 60 Vbeta primers (plus 13 Jbeta primers). TCRdb's copy holds only in-frame clones and misses some; the assay was immunoSEQ multiplex PCR. The repertoire holds some 120,000 clones, with 79% as singletons. Sequencing was performed on PBMCs. These receptors all come from a man in his thirties or forties in good health and CMV-seropositive.

This rearrangement joins TRBV6-5 to TRBJ2-7; D is possibly TRBD2 (5 bases). CDR1 is MNHEY, CDR2 SVGAGI, per germline. V lost 2 bases to trimming and J lost 3 bases, with 14 bases between them. The CDR3 has 15 residues. This chain's CDR3 is CASSYHFRGDYEQYF. CDR3 DNA: TGTGCCAGCAGTTACCATTTCCGGGGAGACTACGAGCAGTACTTC.

This chain joins TRBV7-2 and TRBJ1-4; D is perhaps TRBD1 (5 bases). Trimming left V 5 bases short and J 7 bases short, with 17 bases between. CDR1 is SGHTA, CDR2 FQGNSA, per germline. The CDR3 contains 15 residues. In DNA form, the CDR3 reads TGTGCCAGCAGCATAGGAGACAGTAGCGGTGAAAAACTGTTTTTT. This sequence encodes CASSIGDSSGEKLFF. Drawing the rest from reference TRBV7-2 and TRBJ1-4, the complete variable domain is GAGVSQSPSNKVTEKGKDVELRCDPISGHTALYWYRQSLGQGLEFLIYFQGNSAPDKSGLPSDRFSAERTGGSVSTLTIQRTQQEDSAVYLCASSIGDSSGEKLFFGSGTQLSVL.

CDR3 residues: CASSPLLALTDTQYF. CDR3 nucleotides: TGTGCCAGCAGCCCCCTGCTAGCGCTCACAGATACGCAGTATTTT. This chain joins TRBV7-9 and TRBJ2-3; D may be TRBD2 (6 bases). Trimming pared 5 bases from V and 2 bases from J, leaving 14 bases between. CDR3 length: 15 amino acids. Per germline, CDR1 SEHNR and CDR2 FQNEAQ (reference sequence).

This clone was found a few times. V usage is TRBV5-6 and J usage is TRBJ2-5; 9 bases line up with TRBD1. CDR1 and CDR2 (germline): SGHDT, YYEEEE. J lost 3 bases, V lost 4 bases, and 10 bases had no gene match. This CDR3 has 16 amino acids. This CDR3 is CASSPDPGQGKETQYF. The CDR3 nucleotides are TGTGCCAGCAGCCCCGACCCGGGACAGGGTAAAGAGACCCAGTACTTC.

This clone has a single count. This chain uses TRBV4-2 with TRBJ2-7, with D unresolved. V was trimmed by 1 base and J by 2 bases, leaving 15 bases between them. The CDR3 is 16 residues long. Germline V lookup: CDR1 LGHNA, CDR2 YNFKEQ. The CDR3 is CASSQGLRLLTYEQYF. CDR3 bases: TGTGCCAGCAGCCAAGGTCTACGACTTCTCACCTACGAGCAGTACTTC.

This clone was detected only a few times. This chain uses TRBV18 with TRBJ1-2, with TRBD1 as a possible D gene (5 bases). V was trimmed by 6 bases and J by 3 bases, leaving 8 bases between them. The germline V gene has CDR1 KGHSH and CDR2 LQKENI. This CDR3 is built from 12 residues. The CDR3 DNA follows: TGTGCCAGCTCTGACAGATACTATGGCTACACCTTC. This codes for CASSDRYYGYTF.

There are a few counts of this clone. The chain couples TRBV5-4 to TRBJ2-7, with D tentatively TRBD1 (5 bases). Germline assignment: CDR1 SGHNT and CDR2 YYREEE (reference sequence). The CDR3 covers 14 residues. With 2 bases removed from V and 3 bases from J, the gap between germline ends came to 12 bases. Here the CDR3 reads CASSFQGLHYEQYF. CDR3 coding DNA: TGTGCCAGCAGCTTCCAGGGTTTACACTACGAGCAGTACTTC.

The genes are TRBV5-6 and TRBJ1-5; D is perhaps TRBD1 (6 bases). Per the germline V gene, CDR1 is SGHDT and CDR2 is YYEEEE. The CDR3 runs 16 residues. V lost 1 base and J lost 2, with 13 bases in between. In nucleotides, the CDR3 is TGTGCCAGCAGCTTGCTTGGGGGCCGGGGCAATCAGCCCCAGCATTTT. The encoded protein is CASSLLGGRGNQPQHF.

This clone appeared once. The J gene is TRBJ2-4, the V gene TRBV7-2; D gene uncertain. V shed 4 bases and J shed 0 bases, with 10 bases lying between them. The CDR3 covers 15 residues. Germline V gene lookup returns CDR1 SGHTA and CDR2 FQGNSA. The CDR3: CASSSQVLAKNIQYF. The CDR3 DNA follows: TGTGCCAGCAGCTCTCAGGTCCTAGCCAAAAACATTCAGTACTTC.

The V call is TRBV6-1, the J call TRBJ2-1; 13 nucleotides agree with TRBD2. The CDR3 is made up of 16 amino acids. From germline, CDR1 is MNHNS and CDR2 SASEGT. V shed 0 bases, J shed 9 bases, and the junction held 5 bases outside the gene matches. The CDR3 DNA sequence: TGTGCCAGCAGTGAAGCCGGGACTAGCGGGGTGATTGAGCAGTTCTTC. Its protein is CASSEAGTSGVIEQFF.

This chain connects TRBV11-3 to TRBJ1-3; D gene ambiguous. The V gene's germline CDR1 is SGHNT and CDR2 YENEEA. V lost 3 bases to trimming and J lost 1 base, with 16 bases between them. The CDR3 runs to 17 residues. Here the CDR3 DNA reads TGTGCCAGCAGCTTCCTCCCGGGATCACGTTCTGGAAACACCATATATTTT. It yields the protein CASSFLPGSRSGNTIYF.

The chain couples TRBV2 to TRBJ1-2, with 9 positions matching TRBD1. Germline V gene data show CDR1 as SNHLY and CDR2 as FYNNEI. The CDR3 consists of 17 residues. The trim removed 3 bases at V and 0 bases at J, leaving 8 bases unmatched. Written as DNA, the CDR3 is TGTGCCAGCAGTGAGGGGACAGGGTGGACATCTAACTATGGCTACACCTTC. It translates to CASSEGTGWTSNYGYTF.

This clone has only one observation. V gene TRBV27 combines with J gene TRBJ2-1, with D possibly TRBD2 on 5 matching bases. The CDR3 totals 14 residues. V was clipped by 6 bases and J by 4 bases, with 13 bases between them. The germline CDR1 and CDR2 sequences are MNHEY and SMNVEV (reference sequence). CDR3 DNA: TGTGCCAGCAGCTGGGGTGGGAGTTACAATGAGCAGTTCTTC. Protein: CASSWGGSYNEQFF.

The chain's CDR3 is CASSFRRGGSWSTDTQYF. The CDR3 DNA follows: TGTGCCAGCAGCTTTCGCAGGGGTGGTTCGTGGAGTACAGATACGCAGTATTTT. J is TRBJ2-3 and V is TRBV7-9; TRBD1 is a possible D gene (6 bases). This CDR3 contains 18 residues. Germline loops: CDR1 SEHNR, CDR2 FQNEAQ (reference sequence). The V end lost 3 bases, the J end lost 3 bases, and 22 bases lay between the germline ends.

The chain links TRBV19 to TRBJ2-3; TRBD2 might be the D (6 bases). Deletions cut 5 bases from V and 0 bases from J, with 9 bases between. The CDR3 totals 14 residues. The V gene's germline CDR1 is LNHDA and CDR2 SQIVND (reference sequence). This CDR3 is CASSVGTSTDTQYF. DNA for the CDR3: TGTGCCAGTAGTGTTGGGACTAGCACAGATACGCAGTATTTT.

The chain links TRBV7-9 to TRBJ1-2, with 9 bases that match TRBD1. Germline CDR1 and CDR2: SEHNR and FQNEAQ (reference sequence). This CDR3 contains 16 residues. Trimming cost V 4 bases and J 7 bases; bases outside gene matches: 13. The CDR3 DNA follows: TGTGCCAGCAGCTCGCGCCTTACAGGGGGCGCGGGTGGCTACACCTTC. This sequence encodes CASSSRLTGGAGGYTF.

The chain uses TRBV21-1 and TRBJ2-2; TRBD1, the table's D call, lacks a check against the DNA. TRBV21-1 is annotated as a pseudogene. This CDR3 has 17 amino acids. CDR3 sequence reads: CASRKLTRTGFTGELFF. In DNA, the CDR3 is TGTGCCAGCCGAAAGCTTACCCGGACAGGGTTTACCGGGGAGCTGTTTTTT.

The chain is built from TRBV7-3 and TRBJ2-3; 13 bases fit TRBD2. The V and J ends lost 5 bases and 5 bases, in that order; junction bases with no gene match: 10. Germline CDR1 reads SGHTA; CDR2 reads FQGTGA. CDR3 length: 17 amino acids. CDR3 amino acids: CASSLRRTSGGGDTQYF. CDR3 DNA: TGTGCCAGCAGCCTAAGACGGACTAGCGGGGGCGGAGATACGCAGTATTTT.

This chain uses TRBV2 with TRBJ2-7, with a possible D match to TRBD2 (6 bases). Germline V gene sequence: CDR1 SNHLY, CDR2 FYNNEI. V was shortened by 10 bases and J by 3 bases, with 13 bases between the two germline ends. The CDR3 is 12 residues long. In DNA, the CDR3 is TGTGCCACATTAACTAGCAGCTACGAGCAGTACTTC. Translation: CATLTSSYEQYF.

The CDR3 DNA is TGTGCCACCAGCAGAGGGGGGACTAGCTTTTTGGAGACCCAGTACTTC. As protein: CATSRGGTSFLETQYF. The genes are TRBV15 and TRBJ2-5, with TRBD2 matching 9 bases. CDR3 length equals 16 residues. Germline V gene lookup returns CDR1 LNHNV and CDR2 YYDKDF (reference sequence). Trimming removed 1 base from V and 5 bases from J; junction bases left unmatched: 8.

The chain links TRBV18 to TRBJ2-1; weak D call: TRBD2 (6 bases). The V and J ends lost 5 bases and 0 bases respectively, with 17 bases between them. Germline V CDR1 and CDR2: KGHSH, LQKENI. This CDR3 is 17 amino acids long. The CDR3 loop reads CASSSPGLSRSYNEQFF. Here the CDR3 DNA reads TGTGCCAGCTCATCCCCGGGACTTTCCCGCTCCTACAATGAGCAGTTCTTC. Full variable domain (outside the CDR3, taken from reference TRBV18 and TRBJ2-1): NAGVMQNPRHLVRRRGQEARLRCSPMKGHSHVYWYRQLPEEGLKFMVYLQKENIIDESGMPKERFSAEFPKEGPSILRIQQVVRGDSAAYFCASSSPGLSRSYNEQFFGPGTRLTVL.

The chain recombines TRBV11-3 with TRBJ1-4; TRBD1 is a possible D gene (5 bases). Germline V gene sequence: CDR1 SGHNT, CDR2 YENEEA. This CDR3 has 18 amino acids. The V gene lost 4 bases and the J gene lost 4 bases, with 22 bases spanning the gap. The CDR3 reads CASSSECRDLRINEKLFF. The CDR3 DNA reads as TGTGCCAGCAGCTCGGAGTGCAGGGACTTAAGGATTAATGAAAAACTGTTTTTT.

This clone was picked up a small number of times. The CDR3 reads CASSLGEYNEQFF. CDR3 bases: TGTGCCAGCAGCTTAGGAGAATACAATGAGCAGTTCTTC. V gene TRBV5-4 combines with J gene TRBJ2-1; D remains ambiguous. The CDR3 extends over 13 amino acids. V lost 2 bases, J lost 4 bases, and 7 bases lay in between. Germline lookup yields CDR1 SGHNT and CDR2 YYREEE (reference sequence).

The count of this clone is one. The rearrangement links TRBV6-6 to TRBJ1-3; 7 nucleotides match TRBD1. Germline loops: CDR1 MNHNY, CDR2 SVGAGI (reference sequence). The CDR3 length is 14 residues. With V trimmed by 5 bases and J by 8 bases, 9 bases remained unmatched. The CDR3 coding sequence is TGTGCCAGCAGTCTGACAGGGAATGTAGACACCATATATTTT. Translating gives CASSLTGNVDTIYF.